This is a list of T cell receptor beta chains from one sample in a study of T cell changes during pregnancy in multiple sclerosis. TCRdb keeps only in-frame clones here, not all; method: immunoSEQ multiplex PCR. This table has 56,000 or so clones, around 91% appearing once. The starting material was peripheral blood, obtained after pregnancy. These receptors were collected from a female donor with multiple sclerosis, enrolled in a pregnancy study. The CDR3 runs from the conserved cysteine through the conserved F or W. D genes are given only for firm matches. Where a row states a size, it is once, few, many or the class of an expanded clone; other rows omit it.

J	D	V	size	CDR3	DNA
TRBJ1-3	.	TRBV28	.	CASTYSGNTIYF	TGTGCCAGCACTTACTCTGGAAACACCATATATTTT
TRBJ2-2	.	TRBV6-1	.	CASRPGKYTGELFF	TGTGCCAGCCGGCCAGGCAAATACACCGGGGAGCTGTTTTTT
TRBJ1-6	TRBD1	TRBV6-1	.	CASSGQGDNSPLHF	TGTGCCAGCAGTGGACAGGGGGATAATTCACCCCTCCACTTT
TRBJ1-4	.	TRBV28	.	CASLSHNEKLFF	TGTGCCAGTCTTTCACATAATGAAAAACTGTTTTTT
TRBJ2-7	TRBD1	TRBV5-1	.	CASSGDRGPYYEQYF	TGCGCCAGCAGCGGGGACAGGGGCCCCTACTACGAGCAGTACTTC
TRBJ2-7	.	TRBV5-6	.	CASSLGARVGDF	TGTGCCAGCAGCCTGGGAGCGAGGGTTGGTGACTTC
TRBJ1-1	TRBD1	TRBV18	.	CASSPPADRAGAEAFF	TGTGCCAGCTCACCACCCGCGGACAGGGCCGGAGCTGAAGCTTTCTTT
TRBJ2-1	.	TRBV15	.	CATSRDQGRAEQFF	TGTGCCACCAGCAGAGATCAGGGGCGGGCTGAGCAGTTCTTC
TRBJ1-1	.	TRBV16	few	CASSQSSQGAFF	TGTGCCAGCAGCCAATCGAGTCAGGGAGCTTTCTTT
TRBJ1-1	.	TRBV9	.	CASSVSDTEAFF	TGTGCCAGCAGTGTTTCGGACACTGAAGCTTTCTTT
TRBJ2-6	.	TRBV5-1	.	CASSLTTGSGANVLTF	TGCGCCAGCAGCTTAACGACAGGTTCTGGGGCCAACGTCCTGACTTTC
TRBJ2-1	.	TRBV6-4	.	CASGAETYNEQFF	TGTGCCAGCGGAGCGGAAACTTACAATGAGCAGTTCTTC
TRBJ2-3	TRBD2	TRBV7-3	.	CASSSSLGERGAGTDTQYF	TGTGCCAGCAGCAGCTCCCTTGGTGAGCGGGGGGCAGGCACAGATACGCAGTATTTT
TRBJ1-1	.	TRBV6-5	.	CASSLITSVWTEAFF	TGTGCCAGCAGTCTTATTACTAGCGTATGGACTGAAGCTTTCTTT
TRBJ1-5	.	TRBV6-4	.	CASSVTDVSNQPQHF	TGTGCCAGCAGTGTGACAGACGTTAGCAATCAGCCCCAGCATTTT
TRBJ2-3	TRBD2	TRBV19	.	CASSLTRRGTDTQYF	TGTGCCAGTAGCCTAACAAGGCGGGGGACAGATACGCAGTATTTT
TRBJ2-3	TRBD1	TRBV18	.	CASSPGTGADTQYF	TGTGCCAGCTCACCAGGGACAGGGGCAGATACGCAGTATTTT
TRBJ1-2	.	TRBV4-1	few	CASSQGPARSDGYTF	TGCGCCAGCAGCCAAGGCCCGGCCCGGAGTGATGGCTACACCTTC
TRBJ1-3	TRBD1	TRBV6-6	.	CASSPQGPPSGNTIYF	TGTGCCAGCAGTCCACAGGGGCCTCCCTCTGGAAACACCATATATTTT
TRBJ1-6	.	TRBV5-1	.	CASSLRGSSYNSPLHF	TGCGCCAGCAGCTTGCGAGGAAGCTCCTATAATTCACCCCTCCACTTT
TRBJ2-1	TRBD2	TRBV19	.	CASSMEVSGVSYNEQFF	TGTGCCAGTAGTATGGAGGTTAGCGGGGTCTCCTACAATGAGCAGTTCTTC
TRBJ2-2	.	TRBV4-1	.	CASSQQRLLRDTGELFF	TGCGCCAGCAGCCAACAGAGACTCCTCCGGGACACCGGGGAGCTGTTTTTT
TRBJ1-2	.	TRBV2	.	CASSATGIAYGYTF	TGTGCCAGCAGCGCCACAGGGATCGCCTATGGCTACACCTTC
TRBJ1-1	.	TRBV23-1	.	CASRKSGGWGTSTEAFF	TGCGCCAGCAGAAAAAGTGGGGGGTGGGGGACGAGCACTGAAGCTTTCTTT
TRBJ2-7	.	TRBV2	.	CASSEGPQSLSYEQYF	TGTGCCAGCAGTGAGGGCCCCCAGTCCCTTTCCTACGAGCAGTACTTC
TRBJ1-2	.	TRBV6-6	once	CASSQGLYGYTF	TGTGCCAGCAGTCAGGGACTCTATGGCTACACCTTC
TRBJ2-1	.	TRBV7-2	.	CASSLNRGNEQFF	TGTGCCAGCAGCTTAAATAGGGGCAATGAGCAGTTCTTC
TRBJ1-5	.	TRBV28	.	CASSYTPPQHF	TGTGCCAGCAGCTATACTCCGCCCCAGCATTTT
TRBJ2-5	TRBD2	TRBV7-9	.	CASGKRGGEGKKTQYF	TGTGCCAGCGGCAAGCGGGGGGGCGAAGGGAAGAAGACCCAGTACTTC
TRBJ1-1	.	TRBV2	.	CASSVGAEAFF	TGTGCCAGCAGTGTGGGGGCAGAAGCTTTCTTT
TRBJ1-6	.	TRBV5-4	.	CASSTDRWSPLHF	TGTGCCAGCAGCACCGATCGGTGGTCACCCCTCCACTTT
TRBJ2-5	.	TRBV27	.	CASSQRSTRGQETQYF	TGTGCCAGCAGCCAGCGATCCACCCGGGGCCAAGAGACCCAGTACTTC
TRBJ2-7	.	TRBV19	once	CASSMEGYEQYF	TGTGCCAGTAGTATGGAGGGATACGAGCAGTACTTC
TRBJ1-1	.	TRBV27	.	CASTPGGANTEAFF	TGTGCCAGCACCCCGGGGGGAGCGAACACTGAAGCTTTCTTT
TRBJ2-3	TRBD2	TRBV5-1	.	CASSIALAGEYTDTQYF	TGCGCCAGCAGCATCGCCCTAGCGGGAGAATACACAGATACGCAGTATTTT
TRBJ2-3	.	TRBV7-2	.	CASSSFGTQYF	TGTGCCAGCTCAAGCTTCGGTACGCAGTATTTT
TRBJ2-6	TRBD1	TRBV2	few	CASGTGVRGANVLTF	TGTGCCAGCGGGACAGGGGTGCGGGGGGCCAACGTCCTGACTTTC
TRBJ2-2	.	TRBV19	.	CASSMQAGELFF	TGTGCCAGTAGTATGCAGGCGGGGGAGCTGTTTTTT
TRBJ1-2	.	TRBV19	.	CASSIGRGVIYGYTF	TGTGCCAGTAGTATTGGCAGGGGAGTGATCTATGGCTACACCTTC
TRBJ2-4	TRBD2	TRBV23-1	.	CASSPSGRGNIQYF	TGCGCCAGCAGTCCCAGCGGGAGAGGTAACATTCAGTACTTC
TRBJ2-3	.	TRBV28	.	CASSLPAGASTDTQYF	TGTGCCAGCAGTTTACCGGCGGGGGCAAGCACAGATACGCAGTATTTT
TRBJ2-6	.	TRBV6-1	.	CASSPHRAGANVLTF	TGTGCCAGCAGCCCCCACAGGGCTGGGGCCAACGTCCTGACTTTC
TRBJ1-1	.	TRBV21-1	.	CASSQTGNTEAFF	TGTGCCAGCAGCCAAACAGGTAACACTGAAGCTTTCTTT
TRBJ1-2	.	TRBV7-9	once	CASSLGWGQGSFYGYTF	TGTGCCAGCAGCTTAGGTTGGGGGCAGGGGTCGTTCTATGGCTACACCTTC
TRBJ1-2	.	TRBV7-3	.	CASSPNRGNYGYTF	TGTGCCAGCAGCCCCAATAGGGGGAACTATGGCTACACCTTC
TRBJ2-2	.	TRBV11-3	.	CASSLVGDFTGELFF	TGTGCCAGCAGCTTAGTAGGCGACTTTACCGGGGAGCTGTTTTTT
TRBJ1-5	.	TRBV11-2	.	CASSLGQVREPQHF	TGTGCCAGCAGCTTAGGACAGGTCCGGGAGCCCCAGCATTTT
TRBJ1-2	TRBD1	TRBV2	.	CASSDKLIRGFGYTF	TGTGCCAGCAGTGACAAATTAATCAGGGGGTTCGGCTACACCTTC
TRBJ2-1	TRBD2	TRBV5-1	once	CASSLFSVGAAGGPEEQFF	TGCGCCAGCAGCTTGTTTTCCGTCGGTGCAGCGGGGGGACCTGAGGAGCAGTTCTTC
TRBJ1-6	.	TRBV27	.	CASSLTESYNSPLHF	TGTGCCAGCAGTTTAACAGAATCCTATAATTCACCCCTCCACTTT
TRBJ2-5	TRBD2	TRBV28	.	CASSLLRGGFQETQYF	TGTGCCAGCAGTTTACTCCGGGGGGGCTTTCAAGAGACCCAGTACTTC
TRBJ2-3	.	TRBV2	.	CASSEGSGDTQYF	TGTGCCAGCAGTGAAGGCTCGGGGGATACGCAGTATTTT
TRBJ1-2	.	TRBV19	.	CASSTGQNYGYTF	TGTGCCAGTAGTACGGGACAAAACTATGGCTACACCTTC
TRBJ2-1	TRBD1	TRBV27	.	CASSPRTGWQFF	TGTGCCAGCAGTCCCCGGACAGGGTGGCAGTTCTTC
TRBJ2-7	TRBD1	TRBV2	.	CASSDWDRGIDEQYF	TGTGCCAGCAGTGACTGGGACAGGGGCATAGACGAGCAGTACTTC
TRBJ1-4	TRBD1	TRBV4-3	.	CASSLRQGGNEKLFF	TGCGCCAGCAGCCTGAGACAGGGGGGAAATGAAAAACTGTTTTTT
TRBJ1-1	.	TRBV14	.	CASSQDPVYTEAFF	TGTGCCAGCAGCCAAGATCCCGTATACACTGAAGCTTTCTTT
TRBJ1-6	.	TRBV6-5	.	CASSYGQSSDSPLHF	TGTGCCAGCAGTTACGGGCAGTCCTCAGATTCACCCCTCCACTTT
TRBJ2-2	TRBD1	TRBV27	.	CASRTRDRGLGRAGELFF	TGTGCCAGCAGGACCAGGGACAGGGGGCTAGGGAGGGCCGGGGAGCTGTTTTTT